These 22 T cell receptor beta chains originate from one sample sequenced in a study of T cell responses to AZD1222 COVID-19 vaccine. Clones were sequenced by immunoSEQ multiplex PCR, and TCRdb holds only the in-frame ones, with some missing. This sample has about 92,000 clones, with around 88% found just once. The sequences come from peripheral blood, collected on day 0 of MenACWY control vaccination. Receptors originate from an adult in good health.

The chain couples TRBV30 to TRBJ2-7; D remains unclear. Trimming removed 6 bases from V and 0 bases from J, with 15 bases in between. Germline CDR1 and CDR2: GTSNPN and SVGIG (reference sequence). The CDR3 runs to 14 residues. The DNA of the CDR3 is TGTGCCTGCCACGGCACAGTTAACTCCTACGAGCAGTACTTC. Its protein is CACHGTVNSYEQYF.

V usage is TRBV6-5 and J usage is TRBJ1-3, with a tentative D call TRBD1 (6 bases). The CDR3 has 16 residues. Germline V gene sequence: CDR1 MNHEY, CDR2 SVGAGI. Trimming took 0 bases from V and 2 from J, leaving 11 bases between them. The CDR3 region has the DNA TGTGCCAGCAGTTACTCGGATCCAGGGGCTGGAAACACCATATATTTT. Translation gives CASSYSDPGAGNTIYF.

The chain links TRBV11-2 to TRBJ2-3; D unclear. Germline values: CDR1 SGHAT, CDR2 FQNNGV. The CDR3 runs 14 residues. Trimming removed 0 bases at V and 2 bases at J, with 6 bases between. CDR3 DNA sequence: TGTGCCAGCAGCTTAGATAGGACCACAGATACGCAGTATTTT. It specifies CASSLDRTTDTQYF.

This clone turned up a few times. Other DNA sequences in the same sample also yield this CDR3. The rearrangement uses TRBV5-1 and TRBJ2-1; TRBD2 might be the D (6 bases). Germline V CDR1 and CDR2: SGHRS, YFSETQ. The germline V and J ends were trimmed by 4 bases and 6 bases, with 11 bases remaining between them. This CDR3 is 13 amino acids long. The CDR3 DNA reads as TGCGCCAGCAGCCAAGGGACTGGCAATGAGCAGTTCTTC. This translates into CASSQGTGNEQFF.

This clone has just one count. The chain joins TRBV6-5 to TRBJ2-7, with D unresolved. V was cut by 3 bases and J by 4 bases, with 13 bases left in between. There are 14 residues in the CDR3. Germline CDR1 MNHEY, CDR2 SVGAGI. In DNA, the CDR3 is TGTGCCAGCAGTTATAACCTGGAATCGTACGAGCAGTACTTC. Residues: CASSYNLESYEQYF.

The CDR3 sequence: CASSAARWANQPQHF. DNA for the CDR3: TGTGCCAGCAGCGCTGCCCGCTGGGCCAATCAGCCCCAGCATTTT. The J gene is TRBJ1-5, the V gene TRBV2; no reliable D call. This CDR3 comprises 15 residues. V was clipped by 6 bases and J by 3 bases, with 15 bases between them. The germline gives CDR1 SNHLY, CDR2 FYNNEI. Based on the CDR3 plus reference TRBV2 and TRBJ1-5, the full variable domain is EPEVTQTPSHQVTQMGQEVILRCVPISNHLYFYWYRQILGQKVEFLVSFYNNEISEKSEIFDDQFSVERPDGSNFTLKIRSTKLEDSAMYFCASSAARWANQPQHFGDGTRLSIL.

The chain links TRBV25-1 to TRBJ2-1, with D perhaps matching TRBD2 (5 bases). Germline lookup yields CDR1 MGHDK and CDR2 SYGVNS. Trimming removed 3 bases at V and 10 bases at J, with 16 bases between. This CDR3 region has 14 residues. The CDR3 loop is CASSDPRAGVEQFF. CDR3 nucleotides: TGTGCCAGCAGTGATCCGAGGGCCGGGGTCGAGCAGTTCTTC.

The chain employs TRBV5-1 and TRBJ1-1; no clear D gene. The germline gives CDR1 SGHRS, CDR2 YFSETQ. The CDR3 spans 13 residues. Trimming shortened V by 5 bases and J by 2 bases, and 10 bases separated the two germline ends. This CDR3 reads CASRRTDNTEAFF. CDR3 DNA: TGCGCCAGCAGGCGGACGGATAACACTGAAGCTTTCTTT.

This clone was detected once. This CDR3 reads CATSRDVYTGELFF. CDR3 DNA: TGTGCCACCAGCAGAGATGTCTACACCGGGGAGCTGTTTTTT. V and J are TRBV15 and TRBJ2-2; no reliable D call. V lost 0 bases and J lost 3, with 5 bases in between. CDR3 size: 14 residues. Germline V gene lookup returns CDR1 LNHNV and CDR2 YYDKDF (reference sequence).

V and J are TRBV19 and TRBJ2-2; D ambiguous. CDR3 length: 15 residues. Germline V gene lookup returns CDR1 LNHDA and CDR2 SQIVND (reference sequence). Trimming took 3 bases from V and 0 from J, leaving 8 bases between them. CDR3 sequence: CASSIGISNTGELFF. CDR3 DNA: TGTGCCAGTAGTATTGGCATCTCGAACACCGGGGAGCTGTTTTTT.

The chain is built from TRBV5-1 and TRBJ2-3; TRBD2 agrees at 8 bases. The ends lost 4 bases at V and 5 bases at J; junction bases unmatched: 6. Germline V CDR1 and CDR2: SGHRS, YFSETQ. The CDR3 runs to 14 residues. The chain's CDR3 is CASSLDTSGDTQYF. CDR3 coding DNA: TGCGCCAGCAGCCTAGATACTAGCGGAGATACGCAGTATTTT.

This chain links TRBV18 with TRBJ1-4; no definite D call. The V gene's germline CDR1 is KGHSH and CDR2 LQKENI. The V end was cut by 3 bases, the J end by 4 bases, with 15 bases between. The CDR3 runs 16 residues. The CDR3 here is CASSPGVRTSNEKLFF. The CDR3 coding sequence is TGTGCCAGCTCACCGGGCGTGAGGACGAGTAATGAAAAACTGTTTTTT. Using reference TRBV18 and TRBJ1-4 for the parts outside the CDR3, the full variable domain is NAGVMQNPRHLVRRRGQEARLRCSPMKGHSHVYWYRQLPEEGLKFMVYLQKENIIDESGMPKERFSAEFPKEGPSILRIQQVVRGDSAAYFCASSPGVRTSNEKLFFGSGTQLSVL.

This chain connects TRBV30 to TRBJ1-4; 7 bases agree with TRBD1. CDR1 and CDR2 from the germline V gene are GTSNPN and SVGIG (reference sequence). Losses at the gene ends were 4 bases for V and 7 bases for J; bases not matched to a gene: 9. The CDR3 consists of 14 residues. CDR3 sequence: CAWNVPGGIEKLFF. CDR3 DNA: TGTGCCTGGAACGTCCCAGGGGGTATTGAAAAACTGTTTTTT.

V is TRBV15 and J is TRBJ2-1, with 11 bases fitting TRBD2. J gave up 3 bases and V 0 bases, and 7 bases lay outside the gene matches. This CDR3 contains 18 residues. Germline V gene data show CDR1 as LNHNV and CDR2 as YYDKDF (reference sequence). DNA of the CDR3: TGTGCCACCAGCAGAGAGCTAGCGGGGGGCGCGGGCTACAATGAGCAGTTCTTC. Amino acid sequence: CATSRELAGGAGYNEQFF.

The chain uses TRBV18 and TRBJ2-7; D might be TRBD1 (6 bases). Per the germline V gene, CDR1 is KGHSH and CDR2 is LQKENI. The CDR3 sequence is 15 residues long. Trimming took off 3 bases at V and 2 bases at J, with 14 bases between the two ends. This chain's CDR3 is CASSPPTGNPYEQYF. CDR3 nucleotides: TGTGCCAGCTCACCCCCGACAGGCAACCCCTACGAGCAGTACTTC.

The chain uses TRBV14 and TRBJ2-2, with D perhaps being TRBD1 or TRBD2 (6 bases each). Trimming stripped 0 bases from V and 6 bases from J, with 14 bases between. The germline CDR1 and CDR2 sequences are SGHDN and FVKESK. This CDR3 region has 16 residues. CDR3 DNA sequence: TGTGCCAGCAGCCAAGACCTAGCCCGGGGGCCCGGGGAGCTGTTTTTT. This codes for CASSQDLARGPGELFF.

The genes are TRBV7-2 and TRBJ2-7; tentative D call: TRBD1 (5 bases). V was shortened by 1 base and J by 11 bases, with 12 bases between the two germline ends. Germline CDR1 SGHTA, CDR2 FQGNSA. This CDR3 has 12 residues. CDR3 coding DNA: TGTGCCAGCAGCTTAGTTAGGGGCGGCGAGTACTTC. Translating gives CASSLVRGGEYF.

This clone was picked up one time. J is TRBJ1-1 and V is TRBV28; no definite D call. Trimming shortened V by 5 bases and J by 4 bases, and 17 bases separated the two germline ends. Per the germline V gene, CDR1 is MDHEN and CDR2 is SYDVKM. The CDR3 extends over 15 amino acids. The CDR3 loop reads CASSPHLQTGTEAFF. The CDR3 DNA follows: TGTGCCAGCAGTCCCCACCTCCAAACGGGCACTGAAGCTTTCTTT.

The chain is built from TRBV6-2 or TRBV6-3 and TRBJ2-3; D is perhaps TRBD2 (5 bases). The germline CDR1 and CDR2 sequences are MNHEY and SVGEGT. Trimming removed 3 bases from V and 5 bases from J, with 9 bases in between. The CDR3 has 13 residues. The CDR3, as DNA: TGTGCCAGCAGTTATAGGAGCGGAGATACGCAGTATTTT. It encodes CASSYRSGDTQYF.

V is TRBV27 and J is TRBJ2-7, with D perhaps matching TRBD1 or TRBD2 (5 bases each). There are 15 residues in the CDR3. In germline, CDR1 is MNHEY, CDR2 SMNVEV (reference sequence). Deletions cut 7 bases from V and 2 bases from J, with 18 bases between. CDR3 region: CASTSLPLGAYEQYF. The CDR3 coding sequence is TGTGCCAGCACTTCATTACCCCTGGGGGCCTACGAGCAGTACTTC.

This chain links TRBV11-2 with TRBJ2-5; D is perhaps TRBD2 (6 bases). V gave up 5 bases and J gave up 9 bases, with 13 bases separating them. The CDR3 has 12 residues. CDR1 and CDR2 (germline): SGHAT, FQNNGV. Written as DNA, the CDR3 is TGTGCCAGCAGCGAAAGACTAGGGGCCCAGTACTTC. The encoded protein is CASSERLGAQYF.

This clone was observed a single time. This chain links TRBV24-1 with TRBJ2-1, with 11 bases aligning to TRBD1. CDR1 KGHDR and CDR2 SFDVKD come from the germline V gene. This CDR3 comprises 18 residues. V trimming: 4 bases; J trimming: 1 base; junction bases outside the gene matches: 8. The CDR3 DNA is TGTGCCACCAGTGACCCCGGACAGGGGGCAGGGTCCTACAATGAGCAGTTCTTC. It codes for CATSDPGQGAGSYNEQFF.